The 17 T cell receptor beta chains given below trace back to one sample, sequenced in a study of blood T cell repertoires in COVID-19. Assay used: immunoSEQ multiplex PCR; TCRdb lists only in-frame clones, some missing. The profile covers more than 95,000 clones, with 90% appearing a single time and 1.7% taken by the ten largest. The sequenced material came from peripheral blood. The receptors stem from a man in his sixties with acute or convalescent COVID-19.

CDR3 sequence (DNA): TGTGCCAGCAGTGACGGGACAGGGAGGAATGAAAAACTGTTTTTT. This gives the protein CASSDGTGRNEKLFF. The chain employs TRBV6-6 and TRBJ1-4, with 9 bases matching TRBD1. Looked up from germline, CDR1 is MNHNY and CDR2 is SVGAGI (reference sequence). The CDR3 sequence is 15 residues long. V shed 5 bases and J 5 bases; nucleotides not matched to a gene: 6.

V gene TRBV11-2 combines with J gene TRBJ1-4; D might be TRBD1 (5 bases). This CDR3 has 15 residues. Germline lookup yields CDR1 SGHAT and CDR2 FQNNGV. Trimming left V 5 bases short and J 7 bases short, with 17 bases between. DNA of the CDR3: TGTGCCAGCAGCCCCCCCGGGTTTCAGGGTGAAAAACTGTTTTTT. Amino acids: CASSPPGFQGEKLFF.

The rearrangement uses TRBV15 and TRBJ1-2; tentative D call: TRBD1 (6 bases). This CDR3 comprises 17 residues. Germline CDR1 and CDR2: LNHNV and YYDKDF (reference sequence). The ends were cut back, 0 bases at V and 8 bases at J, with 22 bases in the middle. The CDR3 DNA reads TGTGCCACCAGCAGAGATATAGGGACATCCCCCTTGGGGGGCTACACCTTC. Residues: CATSRDIGTSPLGGYTF.

In DNA form, the CDR3 reads TGTGCCAGCAGCTTATCACAGGGAGGGGACACTGAAGCTTTCTTT. Its translation is CASSLSQGGDTEAFF. The chain uses TRBV7-9 and TRBJ1-1; the D gene is possibly TRBD1 (6 bases). Germline CDR1 is SEHNR and CDR2 is FQNEAQ (reference sequence). Trimming stripped 2 bases from V and 3 bases from J, with 13 bases between. The CDR3 loop spans 15 amino acids.

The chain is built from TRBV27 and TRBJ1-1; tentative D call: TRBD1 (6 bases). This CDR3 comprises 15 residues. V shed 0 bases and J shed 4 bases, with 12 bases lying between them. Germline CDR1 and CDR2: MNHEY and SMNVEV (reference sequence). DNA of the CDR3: TGTGCCAGCAGTTTATCTGGACTAGGGGGCACTGAAGCTTTCTTT. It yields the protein CASSLSGLGGTEAFF.

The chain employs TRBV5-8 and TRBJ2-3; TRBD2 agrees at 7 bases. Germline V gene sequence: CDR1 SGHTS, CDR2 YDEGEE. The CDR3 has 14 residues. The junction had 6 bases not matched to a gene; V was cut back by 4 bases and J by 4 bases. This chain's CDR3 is CASSKGTTPDTQYF. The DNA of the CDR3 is TGTGCCAGCAGCAAAGGGACTACCCCAGATACGCAGTATTTT.

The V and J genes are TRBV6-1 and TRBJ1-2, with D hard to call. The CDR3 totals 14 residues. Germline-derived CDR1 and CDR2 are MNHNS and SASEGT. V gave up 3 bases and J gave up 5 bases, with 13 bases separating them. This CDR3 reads CASSEPHRGYGYTF. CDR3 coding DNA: TGTGCCAGCAGTGAGCCCCACCGGGGTTATGGCTACACCTTC.

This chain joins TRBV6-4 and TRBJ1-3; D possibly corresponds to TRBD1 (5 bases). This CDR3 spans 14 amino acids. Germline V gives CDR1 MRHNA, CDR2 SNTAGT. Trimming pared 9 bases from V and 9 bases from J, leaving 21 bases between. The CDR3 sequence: CASLRGGRVFTIYF. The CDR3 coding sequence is TGTGCCAGTCTACGGGGGGGACGAGTTTTCACCATATATTTT.

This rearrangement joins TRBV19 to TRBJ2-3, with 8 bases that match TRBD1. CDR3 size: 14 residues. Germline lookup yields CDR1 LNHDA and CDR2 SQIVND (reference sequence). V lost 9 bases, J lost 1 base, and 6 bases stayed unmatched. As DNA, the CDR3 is TGTGCCAGCAGACAGGGGAGTGGCACAGATACGCAGTATTTT. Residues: CASRQGSGTDTQYF.

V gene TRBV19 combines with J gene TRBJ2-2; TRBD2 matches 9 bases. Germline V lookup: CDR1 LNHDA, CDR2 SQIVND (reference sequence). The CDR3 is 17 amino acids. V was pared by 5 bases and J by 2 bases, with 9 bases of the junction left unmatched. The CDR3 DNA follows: TGTGCCAGTAGTGGGTTGCGGGGGGGTGCCAACACCGGGGAGCTGTTTTTT. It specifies CASSGLRGGANTGELFF. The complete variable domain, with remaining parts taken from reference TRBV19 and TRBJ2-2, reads DGGITQSPKYLFRKEGQNVTLSCEQNLNHDAMYWYRQDPGQGLRLIYYSQIVNDFQKGDIAEGYSVSREKKESFPLTVTSAQKNPTAFYLCASSGLRGGANTGELFFGEGSRLTVL.

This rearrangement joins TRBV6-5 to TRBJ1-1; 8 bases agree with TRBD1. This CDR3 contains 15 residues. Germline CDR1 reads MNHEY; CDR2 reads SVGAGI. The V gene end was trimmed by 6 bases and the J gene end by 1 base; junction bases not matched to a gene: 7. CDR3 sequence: CASSPSGGWNTEAFF. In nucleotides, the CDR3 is TGTGCCAGCAGCCCGTCAGGGGGCTGGAACACTGAAGCTTTCTTT.

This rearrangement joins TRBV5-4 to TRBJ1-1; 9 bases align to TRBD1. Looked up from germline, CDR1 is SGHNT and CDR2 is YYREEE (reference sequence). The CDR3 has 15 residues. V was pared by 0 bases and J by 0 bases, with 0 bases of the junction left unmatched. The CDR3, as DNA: TGTGCCAGCAGCTTGGGGGACAGGGTGAACACTGAAGCTTTCTTT. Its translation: CASSLGDRVNTEAFF.

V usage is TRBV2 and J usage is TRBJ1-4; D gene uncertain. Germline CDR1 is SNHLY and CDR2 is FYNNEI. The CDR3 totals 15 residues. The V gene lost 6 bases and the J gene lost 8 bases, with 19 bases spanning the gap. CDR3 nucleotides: TGTGCCAGCAGCCCCCAGGCGGGCATGGGAGAAAAACTGTTTTTT. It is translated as CASSPQAGMGEKLFF.

The CDR3 region is CASSFFGQGWNGELFF. The CDR3 DNA is TGCGCCAGCAGCTTCTTCGGGCAGGGGTGGAACGGGGAGCTGTTTTTT. V gene TRBV5-1 combines with J gene TRBJ2-2; TRBD1 might be the D (6 bases). The CDR3 runs 16 residues. Trimming took 2 bases from V and 7 from J, leaving 18 bases between them. CDR1 is SGHRS, CDR2 YFSETQ, per germline.

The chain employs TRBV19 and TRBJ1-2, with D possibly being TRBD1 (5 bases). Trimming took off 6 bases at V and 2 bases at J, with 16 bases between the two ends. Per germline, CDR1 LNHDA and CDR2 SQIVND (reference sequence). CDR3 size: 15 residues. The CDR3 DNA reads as TGTGCCAGTAGCCCCAACCCTGGGGGGAACTATGGCTACACCTTC. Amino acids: CASSPNPGGNYGYTF.

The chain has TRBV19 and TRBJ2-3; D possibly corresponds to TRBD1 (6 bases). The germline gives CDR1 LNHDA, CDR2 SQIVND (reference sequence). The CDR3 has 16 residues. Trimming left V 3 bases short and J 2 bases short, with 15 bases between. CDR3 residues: CASSMQGTRPTDTQYF. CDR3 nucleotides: TGTGCCAGTAGTATGCAGGGGACCAGACCCACAGATACGCAGTATTTT.

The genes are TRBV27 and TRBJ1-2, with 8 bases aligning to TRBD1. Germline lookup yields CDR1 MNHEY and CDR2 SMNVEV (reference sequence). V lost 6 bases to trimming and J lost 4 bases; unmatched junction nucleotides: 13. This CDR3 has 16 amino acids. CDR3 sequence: CASRIDRGSSGYGYTF. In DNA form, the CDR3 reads TGTGCCAGCAGAATAGACAGGGGATCCTCGGGCTATGGCTACACCTTC.